Listed below are T cell receptor beta chains from one sample, sequenced in a study of blood T cell repertoires in COVID-19. Profiling relied on immunoSEQ multiplex PCR, and the TCRdb table lists in-frame clones only, not all of them. The table includes roughly 150,000 clones, 70% to 90% detected once. Material: peripheral blood. The receptors originated from a man aged 55-75 years with acute or convalescent COVID-19. CDR3s include the opening cysteine and the closing phenylalanine or tryptophan. The D gene is left open where the match is weak. Clone sizes are given selectively: once, few, many, or a class where the clone is expanded.

clone size | D gene | J gene | V gene | CDR3 protein | CDR3 DNA
NA | NA | TRBJ2-7 | TRBV2 | CASSVGYEQYF | TGTGCCAGCAGTGTCGGTTACGAGCAGTACTTC
NA | NA | TRBJ1-2 | TRBV3-1/TRBV3-2 | CASSQEAAGNYGYTF | TGTGCCAGCAGCCAAGAGGCTGCGGGAAACTATGGCTACACCTTC
NA | NA | TRBJ1-6 | TRBV28 | CASSSRKGGWSPLHF | TGTGCCAGCAGTTCCCGGAAAGGAGGGTGGTCACCCCTCCACTTT
NA | TRBD1 | TRBJ1-2 | TRBV7-9 | CASSGTEKHYGYTF | TGTGCCAGCAGCGGGACAGAGAAGCACTATGGCTACACCTTC
NA | TRBD1 | TRBJ1-1 | TRBV18 | CASSPGTANTEAFF | TGTGCCAGCTCCCCCGGGACAGCGAACACTGAAGCTTTCTTT
NA | NA | TRBJ2-7 | TRBV3-1/TRBV3-2 | CASSQVGLEQYF | TGTGCCAGCAGCCAGGTCGGACTTGAGCAGTACTTC
NA | NA | TRBJ2-3 | TRBV12-3/TRBV12-4 | CASSQQITDTQYF | TGTGCCAGCAGCCAACAGATCACAGATACGCAGTATTTT
NA | TRBD2 | TRBJ2-5 | TRBV11-2 | CASSLVGAPGGETQYF | TGTGCCAGCAGCTTAGTGGGAGCCCCGGGGGGAGAGACCCAGTACTTC
once | TRBD1 | TRBJ2-7 | TRBV5-5 | CASSLRGQGAYEQYF | TGTGCCAGCAGCTTAAGGGGACAGGGAGCCTACGAGCAGTACTTC
NA | NA | TRBJ1-3 | TRBV6-1 | CASSEGGTGNTIYF | TGTGCCAGCAGTGAAGGGGGCACAGGAAACACCATATATTTT
NA | NA | TRBJ1-6 | TRBV25-1 | CASSDRWGGRGSPLHF | TGTGCCAGCAGTGACCGGTGGGGGGGTAGAGGGTCACCCCTCCACTTT
once | TRBD1 | TRBJ1-5 | TRBV7-8 | CASSLAGGSNQPQHF | TGTGCCAGCAGCTTGGCAGGGGGAAGCAATCAGCCCCAGCATTTT
many | TRBD1 | TRBJ1-2 | TRBV10-1 | CASSPGQGAYGYTF | TGCGCCAGCAGTCCGGGCCAGGGGGCCTATGGCTACACCTTC
NA | NA | TRBJ1-4 | TRBV18 | CASSNYGKSTNEKLFF | TGTGCCAGCTCCAACTACGGGAAATCAACTAATGAAAAACTGTTTTTT
NA | TRBD1 | TRBJ2-2 | TRBV18 | CASSSSGTGATGELFF | TGTGCCAGCTCATCCTCCGGGACAGGGGCTACCGGGGAGCTGTTTTTT
NA | TRBD1 | TRBJ1-4 | TRBV3-1/TRBV3-2 | CASSPTHRGAEKLFF | TGTGCCAGCAGCCCGACCCACAGGGGTGCTGAAAAACTGTTTTTT
NA | NA | TRBJ1-1 | TRBV7-9 | CASSSQNTEAFF | TGTGCCAGCAGCTCACAGAACACTGAAGCTTTCTTT
NA | TRBD1 | TRBJ1-1 | TRBV18 | CASSSIQGADTEAFF | TGTGCCAGCTCATCTATACAGGGGGCGGATACTGAAGCTTTCTTT
NA | TRBD1 | TRBJ2-2 | TRBV2 | CASRAGTGVISGELFF | TGTGCCAGCAGAGCCGGGACAGGGGTAATTTCCGGGGAGCTGTTTTTT
NA | TRBD1 | TRBJ1-2 | TRBV5-1 | CASSLLGDRRDFGYF | TGCGCCAGCAGCTTGTTAGGGGACAGGCGTGATTTTGGATACTTC
NA | TRBD1 | TRBJ2-2 | TRBV30 | CAWSVGRTGAITGELFF | TGTGCCTGGAGTGTTGGTCGGACAGGGGCAATCACCGGGGAGCTGTTTTTT
NA | NA | TRBJ1-6 | TRBV4-2 | CASSQDIPRVYSYNSPLHF | TGTGCCAGCAGCCAAGACATCCCTCGGGTTTACTCCTATAATTCACCCCTCCACTTT
once | NA | TRBJ1-4 | TRBV5-4 | CASSRTENEKLFF | TGTGCCAGCAGTCGGACAGAAAATGAAAAACTGTTTTTT
NA | TRBD1 | TRBJ2-2 | TRBV7-6 | CASSRTGTNTGELFF | TGTGCCAGCAGCCGGACAGGAACGAACACCGGGGAGCTGTTTTTT
NA | NA | TRBJ1-1 | TRBV30 | CAWSSPHTRAFF | TGTGCCTGGAGTTCTCCCCACACGAGGGCTTTCTTT
NA | NA | TRBJ1-2 | TRBV7-9 | CASSPLGGAGESGYTF | TGTGCCAGCAGCCCCTTGGGGGGGGCTGGGGAAAGTGGCTACACCTTC
NA | TRBD2 | TRBJ2-3 | TRBV6-5 | CASTAFSGGPDTQYF | TGTGCCAGCACCGCATTTAGCGGGGGCCCTGATACGCAGTATTTT
NA | TRBD1 | TRBJ1-2 | TRBV12-3/TRBV12-4 | CASSVGGVYGYTF | TGTGCCAGCTCCGTAGGGGGCGTCTATGGCTACACCTTC
once | NA | TRBJ1-1 | TRBV5-1 | CASSFTGRENTEAFF | TGCGCCAGCAGCTTTACAGGTAGAGAGAACACTGAAGCTTTCTTT
NA | NA | TRBJ1-2 | TRBV7-2 | CASSFNGGGGYTF | TGTGCCAGCAGCTTTAATGGGGGGGGCGGCTACACCTTC
once | NA | TRBJ2-7 | TRBV19 | CASSIGLVRSYEQYF | TGTGCCAGTAGTATAGGACTAGTCCGATCCTACGAGCAGTACTTC
NA | NA | TRBJ2-5 | TRBV19 | CASSPGRPQETQYF | TGTGCCAGTAGTCCTGGCCGCCCCCAAGAGACCCAGTACTTC
NA | TRBD1 | TRBJ2-2 | TRBV6-5 | CASKSGGEGSGELFF | TGTGCCAGCAAGTCAGGGGGCGAGGGTAGCGGGGAGCTGTTTTTT
once | NA | TRBJ2-1 | TRBV15 | CATSRGDTKFDKQFF | TGTGCCACCAGCAGGGGAGACACCAAATTCGATAAGCAGTTCTTC
NA | NA | TRBJ1-2 | TRBV5-4 | CASSLGGQPNYGYTF | TGTGCCAGCAGCCTGGGTGGACAACCTAACTATGGCTACACCTTC
NA | NA | TRBJ2-7 | TRBV5-4 | CASSTMSSYEQYF | TGTGCCAGCAGTACGATGAGTTCCTACGAGCAGTACTTC
NA | TRBD2 | TRBJ2-1 | TRBV18 | CASRALSLAGAHEQFF | TGTGCCAGCCGCGCCCTGAGTTTAGCGGGGGCGCATGAGCAGTTCTTC